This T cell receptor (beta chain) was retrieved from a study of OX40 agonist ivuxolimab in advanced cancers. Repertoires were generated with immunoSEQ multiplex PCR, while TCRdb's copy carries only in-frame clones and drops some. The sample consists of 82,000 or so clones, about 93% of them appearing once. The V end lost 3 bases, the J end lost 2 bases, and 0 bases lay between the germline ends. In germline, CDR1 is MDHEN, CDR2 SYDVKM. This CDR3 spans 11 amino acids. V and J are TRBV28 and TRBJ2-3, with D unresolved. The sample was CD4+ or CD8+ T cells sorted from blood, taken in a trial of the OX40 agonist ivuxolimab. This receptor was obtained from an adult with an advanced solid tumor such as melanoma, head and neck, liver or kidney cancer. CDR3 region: CASSFTDTQYF. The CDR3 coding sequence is TGTGCCAGCAGTTTCACAGATACGCAGTATTTT. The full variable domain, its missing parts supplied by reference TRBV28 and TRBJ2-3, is DVKVTQSSRYLVKRTGEKVFLECVQDMDHENMFWYRQDPGLGLRLIYFSYDVKMKEKGDIPEGYSVSREKKERFSLILESASTNQTSMYLCASSFTDTQYFGPGTRLTVL.